This T cell receptor (beta chain) was captured in a study of blood T cells in healthy people across ages. Study observations and caveats: As age increased, TCR beta diversity per million T cells fell in a roughly linear fashion.

In the case of this clonotype: Its antigen is unknown.

Primers used in a second PCR of roughly 6 to 11 cycles were a sample-barcoded 5' primer and a J-beta primer mix. Through a template-switch adaptor with 12 random nucleotides, each cDNA molecule received a tag. TCRdb ran MiXCR on the 5' RACE reads and lists one entry per CDR3 protein. In the table there are about 780,000 distinct CDR3 sequences, approximately 24% of which are singletons. The CDR3 contains 14 residues. Trimming removed 4 bases at V and 0 bases at J, with 10 bases between. Looked up from germline, CDR1 is DFQATT and CDR2 is SNEGSKA (reference sequence). These data also featured in a second study, about T cells of mothers and their children. Per that paper: Donors were a few healthy Caucasian mothers and their six children. Over 9.5 million reads per mother and approximately 3.2 million per child were obtained.

This sequence was found in a boy aged 5-17 years in good health. The chain is built from TRBV20-1 and TRBJ1-5; D may be TRBD1 (6 bases). The sequenced sample was blood. CDR3 bases: TGCAGTGCTAAGACAGGCTATAGCAATCAGCCCCAGCATTTT. Its protein product is CSAKTGYSNQPQHF.